The 32 T cell receptor beta chains given below trace back to one sample, sequenced in a study of PD-1 blockade in mismatch repair-deficient tumors. Assay: immunoSEQ multiplex PCR; the TCRdb copy retains only in-frame clones and omits some. The table records about 130,000 clones, about nine tenths of them present only once. Sequencing was performed on peripheral blood, taken 72 weeks after starting pembrolizumab. These receptors all come from an adult with mismatch repair-deficient cancer.

This CDR3 is CSVLISYEQYF. CDR3 DNA: TGCAGCGTTCTCATTTCCTACGAGCAGTACTTC. V gene TRBV29-1 combines with J gene TRBJ2-7; D not certain. Germline V CDR1 and CDR2: SQVTM, ANQGSEA. The CDR3 sequence is 11 residues long. V was shortened by 5 bases and J by 1 base, with 6 bases between the two germline ends.

The chain uses TRBV5-1 and TRBJ2-7, with D uncertain. The CDR3 runs 17 residues. Germline V CDR1 and CDR2: SGHRS, YFSETQ. V was pared by 0 bases and J by 0 bases, with 16 bases between. For the CDR3, the DNA is TGCGCCAGCAGCTTGGTTGGTCGAGAGTCCGTCTCCTACGAGCAGTACTTC. Translating it yields CASSLVGRESVSYEQYF. Full variable domain (outside the CDR3, taken from reference TRBV5-1 and TRBJ2-7): KAGVTQTPRYLIKTRGQQVTLSCSPISGHRSVSWYQQTPGQGLQFLFEYFSETQRNKGNFPGRFSGRQFSNSRSEMNVSTLELGDSALYLCASSLVGRESVSYEQYFGPGTRLTVT.

The chain recombines TRBV4-1 with TRBJ1-5; 12 bases line up with TRBD1. Looked up from germline, CDR1 is MGHRA and CDR2 is YSYEKL. Trimming cost V 3 bases and J 6 bases; bases outside gene matches: 6. The CDR3 has 16 residues. CDR3 nucleotides: TGCGCCAGCAGCCACGGGACAGGGGGCCAAGGTCAGCCCCAGCATTTT. As protein: CASSHGTGGQGQPQHF.

The V gene is TRBV9, the J gene TRBJ1-2; a weak D match, TRBD1 (6 bases). The CDR3 extends over 14 amino acids. Trimming cost V 2 bases and J 7 bases, with 15 bases left between them. Germline loops: CDR1 SGDLS, CDR2 YYNGEE. The CDR3 is CASSVDGGTRGYTF. For the CDR3, the DNA is TGTGCCAGCAGCGTTGACGGGGGCACGCGTGGCTACACCTTC.

The rearrangement links TRBV7-9 to TRBJ2-5; a weak D match, TRBD1 (5 bases). Trimming left V 5 bases short and J 1 base short, with 11 bases between. From germline, CDR1 is SEHNR and CDR2 FQNEAQ (reference sequence). The CDR3 contains 14 residues. The CDR3 DNA reads TGTGCCAGCAGCCTCCAGACAGTCCAAGAGACCCAGTACTTC. Its protein is CASSLQTVQETQYF.

CDR3 nucleotide sequence: TGCGCCAGCAGCTTGCGGCCGGACGAGCAGTACTTC. Encoded protein: CASSLRPDEQYF. The rearrangement links TRBV5-1 to TRBJ2-7; D unclear. V dropped 1 base and J dropped 5 bases, with 7 bases sitting between them. The CDR3 spans 12 residues. The germline CDR1 and CDR2 sequences are SGHRS and YFSETQ.

The gene calls are TRBV10-3 and TRBJ2-7; 8 bases match TRBD1. V gave up 2 bases and J gave up 1 base; unmatched junction bases: 7. The CDR3 runs 16 residues. Per germline, CDR1 ENHRY and CDR2 SYGVKD. The CDR3 reads CAISEGGQGWSYEQYF. The DNA of the CDR3 is TGTGCCATCAGTGAGGGAGGACAGGGCTGGTCCTACGAGCAGTACTTC.

This chain links TRBV27 with TRBJ2-3, with a possible D match to TRBD2 (6 bases). Trimming shortened V by 2 bases and J by 4 bases, and 13 bases separated the two germline ends. CDR3 length: 15 residues. CDR1 MNHEY and CDR2 SMNVEV come from the germline V gene (reference sequence). DNA for the CDR3: TGTGCCAGCAGTTTAGTCGGGGGTATGGCAGATACGCAGTATTTT. It encodes CASSLVGGMADTQYF.

The V call is TRBV28, the J call TRBJ2-7, with D possibly called TRBD1 or TRBD2 (5 bases each). The germline gives CDR1 MDHEN, CDR2 SYDVKM. Trimming removed 4 bases at V and 2 bases at J, with 21 bases between. This CDR3 comprises 17 residues. The CDR3 coding sequence is TGTGCCAGCAGTTCCCCACAGGACTCCCGGGCCACCTACGAGCAGTACTTC. It yields the protein CASSSPQDSRATYEQYF.

The chain recombines TRBV27 with TRBJ2-6; D call uncertain. This CDR3 has 14 residues. The V end lost 6 bases, the J end lost 0 bases, and 6 bases lay between the germline ends. Germline loops: CDR1 MNHEY, CDR2 SMNVEV (reference sequence). The DNA of the CDR3 is TGTGCCAGCAGCGACGCCTCTGGGGCCAACGTCCTGACTTTC. The encoded protein is CASSDASGANVLTF.

This chain links TRBV19 with TRBJ1-5; D remains ambiguous. V was cut by 0 bases and J by 7 bases, with 10 bases left in between. The CDR3 loop spans 14 amino acids. Germline loops: CDR1 LNHDA, CDR2 SQIVND (reference sequence). CDR3 region: CASSIEAVMQPQHF. CDR3 bases: TGTGCCAGTAGTATAGAGGCGGTGATGCAGCCCCAGCATTTT.

The chain has TRBV7-9 and TRBJ2-3; weak D call: TRBD2 (6 bases). The germline CDR1 and CDR2 sequences are SEHNR and FQNEAQ (reference sequence). This CDR3 is 15 amino acids long. V was trimmed by 11 bases and J by 0 bases, leaving 18 bases between them. The CDR3 coding sequence is TGTGCCTCCACTTATAGCGGTTCTAGCACAGATACGCAGTATTTT. This translates into CASTYSGSSTDTQYF.

The chain links TRBV19 to TRBJ2-5; D is unclear. The V gene's germline CDR1 is LNHDA and CDR2 SQIVND (reference sequence). The V gene lost 6 bases and the J gene lost 5 bases, with 10 bases spanning the gap. The CDR3 length is 12 residues. CDR3 sequence (DNA): TGTGCCAGTAGAATGGGATCGGAGACCCAGTACTTC. Its protein product is CASRMGSETQYF.

The chain is built from TRBV27 and TRBJ2-1; D uncertain. Trimming removed 6 bases from V and 7 bases from J, with 7 bases in between. The CDR3 is 11 residues long. Germline assignment: CDR1 MNHEY and CDR2 SMNVEV (reference sequence). CDR3 nucleotides: TGTGCCAGCAGAGGCTGGAATGAGCAGTTCTTC. Its protein product is CASRGWNEQFF.

V usage is TRBV28 and J usage is TRBJ2-2; D is perhaps TRBD2 (5 bases). The CDR3 is made up of 13 amino acids. CDR1 and CDR2 (germline): MDHEN, SYDVKM. V was trimmed by 2 bases and J by 6 bases, leaving 7 bases between them. CDR3 in amino acids: CASSLRSAGELFF. For the CDR3, the DNA is TGTGCCAGCAGTTTACGTAGCGCCGGGGAGCTGTTTTTT.

The CDR3 here is CAWTTGWNTGELFF. CDR3 sequence (DNA): TGTGCCTGGACTACAGGGTGGAACACCGGGGAGCTGTTTTTT. This chain links TRBV30 with TRBJ2-2; possible D gene TRBD1, 6 bases. Germline CDR1 is GTSNPN and CDR2 is SVGIG (reference sequence). The CDR3 runs 14 residues. The ends were cut back, 4 bases at V and 1 base at J, with 10 bases in the middle.

The genes are TRBV6-6 and TRBJ1-1, with TRBD1 as a possible D gene (5 bases). The V gene lost 2 bases and the J gene lost 0 bases, with 7 bases spanning the gap. This CDR3 is 14 amino acids long. CDR1 is MNHNY and CDR2 is SVGAGI in the germline V gene (reference sequence). CDR3 sequence: CASSYRGVNTEAFF. CDR3 nucleotides: TGTGCCAGCAGTTACAGGGGAGTGAACACTGAAGCTTTCTTT.

The chain employs TRBV6-5 and TRBJ2-7; D uncertain. The CDR3 runs 15 residues. The V gene's germline CDR1 is MNHEY and CDR2 SVGAGI. The V and J ends lost 8 bases and 5 bases respectively, with 22 bases between them. In DNA, the CDR3 is TGTGCCAGCTCCCCACTCTTGGCTGACACCGACGAGCAGTACTTC. It yields the protein CASSPLLADTDEQYF.

CDR3 sequence: CASSQDRGGSSYEQYF. CDR3 in DNA: TGCGCCAGCAGCCAAGATCGTGGCGGGAGCTCCTACGAGCAGTACTTC. This chain uses TRBV4-3 with TRBJ2-7; 7 bases are a match to TRBD2. The CDR3 extends over 16 amino acids. V lost 0 bases to trimming and J lost 0 bases; unmatched junction nucleotides: 5. Germline V gene data show CDR1 as LGHNA and CDR2 as YSLEER.

The chain uses TRBV29-1 and TRBJ1-2, with a tentative D call TRBD1 (5 bases). V lost 0 bases and J lost 4, with 15 bases in between. CDR1 and CDR2 from the germline V gene are SQVTM and ANQGSEA. The CDR3 length is 15 residues. For the CDR3, the DNA is TGCAGCGTTGAAGATGCCCAGGGACTAGGCTATGGCTACACCTTC. Its protein is CSVEDAQGLGYGYTF.

This chain joins TRBV4-2 and TRBJ2-7; no firm D call. Deletions cut 1 base from V and 0 bases from J, with 4 bases between. The CDR3 is made up of 13 amino acids. Germline CDR1 LGHNA, CDR2 YNFKEQ. The CDR3: CASSQVHSYEQYF. CDR3 DNA: TGTGCCAGCAGCCAAGTCCACTCCTACGAGCAGTACTTC.

The genes are TRBV6-5 and TRBJ2-7; the match to TRBD1 covers 12 bases. With V trimmed by 5 bases and J by 4 bases, 3 bases remained unmatched. Germline V gives CDR1 MNHEY, CDR2 SVGAGI. This CDR3 has 14 amino acids. The CDR3 DNA sequence: TGTGCCAGCAGTGGGACAGGGGGCTTATACGAGCAGTACTTC. As protein: CASSGTGGLYEQYF.

This clone appeared a single time. The gene calls are TRBV7-8 and TRBJ2-5, with 11 nucleotides matching TRBD2. There are 18 residues in the CDR3. Trimming removed 1 base from V and 2 bases from J; junction bases left unmatched: 9. Looked up from germline, CDR1 is SGHVS and CDR2 is FQNEAQ. DNA for the CDR3: TGTGCCAGCAGCTTAGGATTAAGGACTAGCGGGCGTCAAGAGACCCAGTACTTC. It specifies CASSLGLRTSGRQETQYF.

J is TRBJ2-1 and V is TRBV11-1; a possible D gene is TRBD1 (6 bases). The CDR3 has 19 amino acids. Germline V gene sequence: CDR1 SGHAT, CDR2 FQDESV (reference sequence). The V gene lost 5 bases and the J gene lost 3 bases, with 26 bases spanning the gap. The CDR3 protein is CASSPREGVRSPIYNEQFF. Here the CDR3 DNA reads TGTGCCAGCAGCCCCAGAGAGGGGGTAAGGTCCCCCATCTACAATGAGCAGTTCTTC.

The V call is TRBV5-6, the J call TRBJ2-3; TRBD2 is a possible D gene (5 bases). V lost 3 bases to trimming and J lost 4 bases, with 18 bases between them. The CDR3 is 16 amino acids. Germline V CDR1 and CDR2: SGHDT, YYEEEE. The DNA for the CDR3 is TGTGCCAGCAGCTCCTCCTGGGTAGCGCAAGCAGATACGCAGTATTTT. Residues: CASSSSWVAQADTQYF. The variable domain in full, completed from reference TRBV5-6 and TRBJ2-3, reads DAGVTQSPTHLIKTRGQQVTLRCSPKSGHDTVSWYQQALGQGPQFIFQYYEEEERQRGNFPDRFSGHQFPNYSSELNVNALLLGDSALYLCASSSSWVAQADTQYFGPGTRLTVL.

V is TRBV6-5 and J is TRBJ1-3; 10 bases align to TRBD1. V was pared by 5 bases and J by 4 bases, with 5 bases of the junction left unmatched. Germline CDR1 and CDR2: MNHEY and SVGAGI. The CDR3 runs to 15 residues. CDR3 amino acids: CASSTGTGAGNTIYF. CDR3 nucleotides: TGTGCCAGCAGTACAGGGACAGGGGCAGGAAACACCATATATTTT.

The chain combines TRBV5-1 with TRBJ2-1; 11 bases are shared with TRBD2. V gave up 5 bases and J gave up 1 base; unmatched junction bases: 5. CDR1 is SGHRS, CDR2 YFSETQ, per germline. This CDR3 has 16 amino acids. The CDR3 DNA sequence: TGCGCCAGCAGTTCCCTAGCGGGAGGTTCCTACAATGAGCAGTTCTTC. Translation gives CASSSLAGGSYNEQFF.

V is TRBV27 and J is TRBJ2-1; 7 bases agree with TRBD2. Germline trimming cut 2 bases from V and 0 bases from J; bases unmatched to any gene: 7. CDR1 is MNHEY and CDR2 is SMNVEV in the germline V gene (reference sequence). The CDR3 consists of 17 residues. DNA for the CDR3: TGTGCCAGCAGTTTAGCGGGAGTCCTTAGCTCCTACAATGAGCAGTTCTTC. This gives the protein CASSLAGVLSSYNEQFF.

The chain is built from TRBV11-2 and TRBJ2-1, with 15 bases that match TRBD2. Germline CDR1 reads SGHAT; CDR2 reads FQNNGV. With 5 bases clipped from V and 8 bases from J, the junction kept 4 bases outside the gene matches. The length of the CDR3 is 15 residues. The CDR3 sequence: CASSLRTSGRDEQFF. CDR3 nucleotides: TGTGCCAGCAGCCTCCGGACTAGCGGGAGGGATGAGCAGTTCTTC.

The CDR3 is CASSPWDAQPQHF. The CDR3 nucleotides read TGTGCCAGTAGCCCGTGGGACGCTCAGCCCCAGCATTTT. The chain joins TRBV19 to TRBJ1-5, with a tentative D call TRBD1 (5 bases). Looked up from germline, CDR1 is LNHDA and CDR2 is SQIVND (reference sequence). CDR3 length equals 13 residues. The V end lost 6 bases, the J end lost 6 bases, and 12 bases lay between the germline ends.

This rearrangement joins TRBV5-1 to TRBJ2-7; D assignment may be TRBD1 or TRBD2 (5 bases each). This CDR3 region has 14 residues. V lost 4 bases and J 0 bases, leaving 11 bases between the germline ends. Germline CDR1 SGHRS, CDR2 YFSETQ. CDR3 in amino acids: CASSPGGPSYEQYF. DNA of the CDR3: TGCGCCAGCAGCCCTGGGGGACCCTCCTACGAGCAGTACTTC.

The chain uses TRBV15 and TRBJ2-7, with D hard to call. V lost 6 bases and J 0 bases, leaving 9 bases between the germline ends. Germline V CDR1 and CDR2: LNHNV, YYDKDF (reference sequence). This CDR3 spans 13 amino acids. The CDR3 here is CATRGFSSYEQYF. In DNA, the CDR3 is TGTGCCACCAGGGGATTCAGCTCCTACGAGCAGTACTTC.